Below are 11 T cell receptor beta chains sequenced from a single sample in a study of molecular identifiers for immune sequencing clone quantification. TCRdb called the PCR reads again in MiXCR, with one record for every CDR3 protein. The sample includes some 680,000 distinct CDR3 sequences, less than 30% of them seen just once. Sequenced material: naive CD8+ T cells from blood, with Jurkat cell RNA spiked in. The sample's subset: FACS-sorted CD8+CD4-CCR7+CD45RA+ naive T cells. Source of these receptors: a human donor in good health. Some libraries in this study had Jurkat cell RNA spiked in.

The table lists this clonotype with a few counts. The V gene is TRBV20-1, the J gene TRBJ2-1; D is uncertain. Trimming cost V 0 bases and J 8 bases, with 5 bases left between them. This CDR3 is built from 11 residues. From germline, CDR1 is DFQATT and CDR2 SNEGSKA (reference sequence). In nucleotides, the CDR3 is TGCAGTGCTAGAGACGGTCATGAGCAGTTCTTC. Protein sequence: CSARDGHEQFF.

Comments on this clonotype: An end of the junction does not agree with germline; a read error may underlie this. The chain employs TRBV27 and TRBJ1-5; a possible D gene is TRBD1 (5 bases). Germline CDR1 reads MNHEY; CDR2 reads SMNVEV (reference sequence). The CDR3 is 17 amino acids. This CDR3 reads CANSLRGTAWGDQPQHF. Written as DNA, the CDR3 is TGTGCCAACAGTCTTCGCGGCACGGCGTGGGGCGATCAGCCCCAGCATTTT.

J is TRBJ1-6 and V is TRBV4-3, with unresolved D. The CDR3 loop spans 21 amino acids. Deletions cut 0 bases from V and 0 bases from J, with 21 bases between. From germline, CDR1 is LGHNA and CDR2 YSLEER. CDR3 sequence (DNA): TGCGCCAGCAGCCAAGATCTACACGAGGGTCCCGTTAGCTCCTATAATTCACCCCTCCACTTT. Its protein product is CASSQDLHEGPVSSYNSPLHF.

This clonotype was observed many times. The chain carries TRBV28 and TRBJ2-7; 7 nucleotides match TRBD2. The CDR3 is made up of 14 amino acids. Germline CDR1 reads MDHEN; CDR2 reads SYDVKM. Unmatched junction bases numbered 4, after V lost 5 bases and J lost 0 bases. CDR3 in amino acids: CASSPGLPSYEQYF. The CDR3 nucleotides read TGTGCCAGCAGTCCGGGACTACCCTCCTACGAGCAGTACTTC.

J is TRBJ1-1 and V is TRBV19, with TRBD1 matching over 7 bases. The length of the CDR3 is 13 residues. Losses at the gene ends were 9 bases for V and 2 bases for J; bases not matched to a gene: 6. Germline lookup yields CDR1 LNHDA and CDR2 SQIVND (reference sequence). CDR3 in amino acids: CASKTGSNTEAFF. The CDR3 DNA reads TGTGCCAGCAAGACAGGGAGTAACACTGAAGCTTTCTTT.

As to this clonotype: Just one base apart from a much larger clone, this may be a read error. This sequence joins TRBV6-5 and TRBJ1-1; unclear D gene. Looked up from germline, CDR1 is MNHEY and CDR2 is SVGAGI. This CDR3 has 15 residues. In DNA, the CDR3 is TGTGTCAGCAGTTACTCGGTAGCCATGAACACTGAAGCTTTCTTT. Encoded protein: CVSSYSVAMNTEAFF.

This clonotype was counted ten times or more. This sequence joins TRBV7-9 and TRBJ1-6, with no clear D. The CDR3 length is 16 residues. Germline CDR1 reads SEHNR; CDR2 reads FQNEAQ (reference sequence). V dropped 5 bases and J dropped 13 bases, with 24 bases sitting between them. In DNA form, the CDR3 reads TGTGCCAGCAGCCCCACCCTAACACGGGTAGAGCTTCCCCTCCACTTT. It is translated as CASSPTLTRVELPLHF. The variable domain in full, with the rest retrieved from reference TRBV7-9 and TRBJ1-6, is DTGVSQNPRHKITKRGQNVTFRCDPISEHNRLYWYRQTLGQGPEFLTYFQNEAQLEKSRLLSDRFSAERPKGSFSTLEIQRTEQGDSAMYLCASSPTLTRVELPLHFGNGTRLTVT.

This clonotype was recorded at least ten times. The rearrangement links TRBV30 to TRBJ2-3; D is unclear. V was shortened by 1 base and J by 2 bases, with 13 bases between the two germline ends. Germline V gene sequence: CDR1 GTSNPN, CDR2 SVGIG (reference sequence). The CDR3 has 15 residues. The CDR3 here is CAWSDRAILTDTQYF. CDR3 bases: TGTGCCTGGAGTGATAGAGCCATCCTCACAGATACGCAGTATTTT.

The sample holds many counts of this clonotype. V gene TRBV12-5 combines with J gene TRBJ1-1, with D uncertain. Germline-derived CDR1 and CDR2 are LGHNT and FRNRAP. The CDR3 has 12 residues. Trimming pared 5 bases from V and 2 bases from J, leaving 6 bases between. The CDR3 coding sequence is TGTGCTAGTGGTCCCTCCAACACTGAAGCTTTCTTT. It codes for CASGPSNTEAFF.

Worth noting for this clonotype: This may stem from a read error, because a much larger clone lies one nucleotide away. J is TRBJ1-1 and V is TRBV12-3 or TRBV12-4, with D unresolved. The CDR3 loop spans 13 amino acids. The CDR3 DNA sequence: TGTGCCAGCAGTTTGGTGTTAGGGATTGAAGCTTCCTTT. Translating it yields CASSLVLGIEASF.

This clonotype has more than one count but fewer than ten. In nucleotides, the CDR3 is TGTGCCAGCAGCCCAAGTATCGGGGGCAATCAGCCCCAGCATTTT. Amino acid sequence: CASSPSIGGNQPQHF. This chain joins TRBV7-9 and TRBJ1-5; D not certain. Trimming took 5 bases from V and 2 from J, leaving 13 bases between them. Germline-derived CDR1 and CDR2 are SEHNR and FQNEAQ (reference sequence). This CDR3 region has 15 residues.